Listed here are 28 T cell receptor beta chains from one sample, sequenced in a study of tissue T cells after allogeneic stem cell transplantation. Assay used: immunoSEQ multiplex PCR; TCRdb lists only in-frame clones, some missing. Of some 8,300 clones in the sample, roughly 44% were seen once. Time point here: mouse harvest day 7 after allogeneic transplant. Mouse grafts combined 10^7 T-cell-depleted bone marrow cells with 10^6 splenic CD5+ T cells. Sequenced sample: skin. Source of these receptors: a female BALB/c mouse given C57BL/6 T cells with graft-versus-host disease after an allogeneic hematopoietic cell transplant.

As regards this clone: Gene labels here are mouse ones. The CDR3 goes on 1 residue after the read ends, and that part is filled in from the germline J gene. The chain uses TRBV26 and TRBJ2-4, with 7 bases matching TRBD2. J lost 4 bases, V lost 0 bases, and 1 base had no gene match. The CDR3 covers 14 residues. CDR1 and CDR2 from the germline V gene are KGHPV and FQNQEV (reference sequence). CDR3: CASSLSGGKNTLYF. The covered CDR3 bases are TGTGCCAGCAGTCTGTCTGGGGGGAAAAACACCTTGTAC.

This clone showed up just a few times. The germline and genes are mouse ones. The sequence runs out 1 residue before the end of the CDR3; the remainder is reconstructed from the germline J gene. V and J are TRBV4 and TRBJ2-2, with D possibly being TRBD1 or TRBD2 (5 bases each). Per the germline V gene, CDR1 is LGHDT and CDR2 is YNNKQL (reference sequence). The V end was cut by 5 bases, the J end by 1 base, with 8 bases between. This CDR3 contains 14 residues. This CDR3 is CASSPGGNTGQLYF. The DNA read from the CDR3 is TGTGCCAGCAGCCCCGGGGGAAACACCGGGCAGCTCTAC.

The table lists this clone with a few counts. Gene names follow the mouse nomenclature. The DNA read from the CDR3 is TGTGCCAGCAGTTTGACAGGGGGGGACACCCAGTAC. Residues: CASSLTGGDTQY. The whole CDR3 sequence reads CASSLTGGDTQYF. The chain links TRBV26 to TRBJ2-5; 9 nucleotides align to TRBD1. From the germline J gene comes the end of the CDR3, since the read stops 1 residue before it. The CDR3 is 13 amino acids. Germline-derived CDR1 and CDR2 are KGHPV and FQNQEV (reference sequence). V dropped 5 bases and J dropped 6; count of bases not matched to a gene: 3.

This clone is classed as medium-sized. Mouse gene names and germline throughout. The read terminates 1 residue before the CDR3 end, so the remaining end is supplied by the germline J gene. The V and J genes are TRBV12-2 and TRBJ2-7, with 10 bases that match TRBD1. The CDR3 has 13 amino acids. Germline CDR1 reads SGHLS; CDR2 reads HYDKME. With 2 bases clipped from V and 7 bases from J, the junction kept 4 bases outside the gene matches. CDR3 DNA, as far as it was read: TGTGCCAGCTCTCGGGACAGGGGTAGCGAACAGTAC. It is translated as CASSRDRGSEQY. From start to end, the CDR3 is CASSRDRGSEQYF.

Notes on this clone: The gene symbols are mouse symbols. CDR3 sequence reads: CASSPGTGGYEQYF. The DNA read from the CDR3 is TGTGCCAGCAGTCCCGGGACTGGGGGTTATGAACAGTAC. The genes are TRBV13-1 and TRBJ2-7; 11 bases map to TRBD2. Read data end 1 residue before the CDR3 end; the end is taken from the germline J gene. Trimming took 4 bases from V and 4 from J; bases not matched to a gene: 4. The germline V gene encodes CDR1 NSHNY and CDR2 SYGAGN. CDR3 size: 14 residues.

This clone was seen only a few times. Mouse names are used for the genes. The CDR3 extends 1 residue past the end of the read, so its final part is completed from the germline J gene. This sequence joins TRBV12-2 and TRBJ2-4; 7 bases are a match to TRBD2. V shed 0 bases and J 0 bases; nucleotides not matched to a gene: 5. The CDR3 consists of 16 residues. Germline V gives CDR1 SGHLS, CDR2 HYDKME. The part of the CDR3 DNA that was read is TGTGCCAGCTCTCTCTCCTGGGGGACTAGTCAAAACACCTTGTAC. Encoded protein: CASSLSWGTSQNTLY. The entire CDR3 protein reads CASSLSWGTSQNTLYF.

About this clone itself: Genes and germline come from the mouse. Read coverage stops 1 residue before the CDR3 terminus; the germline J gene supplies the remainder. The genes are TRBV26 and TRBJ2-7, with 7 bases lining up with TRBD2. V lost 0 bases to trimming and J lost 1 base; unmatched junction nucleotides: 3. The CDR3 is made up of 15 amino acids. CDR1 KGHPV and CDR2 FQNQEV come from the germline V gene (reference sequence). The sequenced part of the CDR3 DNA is TGTGCCAGCAGTCTGTCGCTGGGGGTATCCTATGAACAGTAC. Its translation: CASSLSLGVSYEQY. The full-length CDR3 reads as CASSLSLGVSYEQYF.

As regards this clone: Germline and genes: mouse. The CDR3 spells CASSEWGGPETLYF. The CDR3 DNA, read in part, is TGTGCCAGCAGTGAATGGGGGGGCCCAGAAACGCTGTAT. This chain joins TRBV13-1 and TRBJ2-3; 9 positions agree with TRBD2. The read halts 1 residue ahead of the CDR3 end, with the missing end drawn from the germline J gene. Germline assignment: CDR1 NSHNY and CDR2 SYGAGN. The J segment lost 4 bases and the V segment lost 2 bases, leaving 2 bases of the junction unmatched. The CDR3 consists of 14 residues.

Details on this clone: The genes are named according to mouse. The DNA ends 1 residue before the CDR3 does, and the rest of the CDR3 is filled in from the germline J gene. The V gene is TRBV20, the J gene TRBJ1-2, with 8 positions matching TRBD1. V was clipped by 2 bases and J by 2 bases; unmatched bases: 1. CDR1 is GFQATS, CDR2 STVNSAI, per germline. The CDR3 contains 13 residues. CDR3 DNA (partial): TGTGGTGCTAGGAGGACAGGGAACTCCGACTACACC. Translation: CGARRTGNSDYT. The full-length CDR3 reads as CGARRTGNSDYTF.

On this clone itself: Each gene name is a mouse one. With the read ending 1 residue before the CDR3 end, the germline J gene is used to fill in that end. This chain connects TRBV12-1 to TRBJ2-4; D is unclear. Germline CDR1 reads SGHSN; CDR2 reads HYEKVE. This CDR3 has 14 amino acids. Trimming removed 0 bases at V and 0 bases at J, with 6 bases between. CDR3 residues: CASSLTASQNTLYF. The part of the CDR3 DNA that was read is TGTGCCAGCTCTCTCACAGCTAGTCAAAACACCTTGTAC. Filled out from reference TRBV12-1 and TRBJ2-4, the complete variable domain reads DSGVVQSPRHIIKEKGGRSVLTCIPISGHSNVVWYQQTLGKELKFLIQHYEKVERDKGFLPSRFSVQQFDDYHSEMNMSALELEDSAMYFCASSLTASQNTLYFGAGTRLSVL.

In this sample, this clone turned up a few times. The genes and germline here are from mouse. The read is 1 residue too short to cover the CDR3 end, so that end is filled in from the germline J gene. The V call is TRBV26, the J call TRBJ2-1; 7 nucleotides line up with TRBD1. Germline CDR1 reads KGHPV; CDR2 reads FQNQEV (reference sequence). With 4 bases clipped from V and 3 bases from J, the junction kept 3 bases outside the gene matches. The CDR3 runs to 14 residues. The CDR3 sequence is CASSPGTVYAEQFF. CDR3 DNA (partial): TGTGCCAGCAGTCCCGGGACAGTCTATGCTGAGCAGTTC.

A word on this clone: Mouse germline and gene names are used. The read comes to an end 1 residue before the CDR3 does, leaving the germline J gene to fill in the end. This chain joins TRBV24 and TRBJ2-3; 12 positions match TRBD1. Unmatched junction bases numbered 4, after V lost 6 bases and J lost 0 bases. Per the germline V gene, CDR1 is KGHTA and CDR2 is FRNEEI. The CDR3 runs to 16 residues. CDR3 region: CASSAGQGASAETLYF. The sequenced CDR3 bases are TGTGCCAGCAGCGCGGGACAGGGGGCCAGTGCAGAAACGCTGTAT.

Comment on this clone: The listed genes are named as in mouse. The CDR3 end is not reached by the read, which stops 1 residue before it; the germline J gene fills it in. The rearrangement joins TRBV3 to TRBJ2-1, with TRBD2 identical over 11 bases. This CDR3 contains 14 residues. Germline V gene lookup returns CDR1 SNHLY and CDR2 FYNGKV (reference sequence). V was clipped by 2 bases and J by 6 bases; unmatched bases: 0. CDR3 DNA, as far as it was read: TGTGCCAGCAGCTTAACTGGGGGGGCTGCTGAGCAGTTC. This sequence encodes CASSLTGGAAEQF. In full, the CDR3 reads CASSLTGGAAEQFF.

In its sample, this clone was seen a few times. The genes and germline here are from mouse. CDR3 sequence: CSSRDGGTEVFF. The CDR3 DNA, read in part, is TGTAGTTCTAGAGATGGAGGGACAGAAGTCTTC. The chain couples TRBV30 to TRBJ1-1; D gene ambiguous. Sequencing ends 1 residue short of the CDR3 end; the germline J gene provides the rest. There are 12 residues in the CDR3. The ends were cut back, 0 bases at V and 5 bases at J, with 7 bases in the middle. Germline CDR1 SQVVS, CDR2 ANEGSEA.

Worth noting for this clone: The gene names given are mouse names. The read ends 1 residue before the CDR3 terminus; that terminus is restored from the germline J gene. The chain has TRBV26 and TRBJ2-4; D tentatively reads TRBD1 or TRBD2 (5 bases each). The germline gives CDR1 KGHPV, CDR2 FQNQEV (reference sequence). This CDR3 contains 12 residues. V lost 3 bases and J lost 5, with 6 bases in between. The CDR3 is CASSLGANTLYF. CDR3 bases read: TGTGCCAGCAGTCTTGGGGCAAACACCTTGTAC.

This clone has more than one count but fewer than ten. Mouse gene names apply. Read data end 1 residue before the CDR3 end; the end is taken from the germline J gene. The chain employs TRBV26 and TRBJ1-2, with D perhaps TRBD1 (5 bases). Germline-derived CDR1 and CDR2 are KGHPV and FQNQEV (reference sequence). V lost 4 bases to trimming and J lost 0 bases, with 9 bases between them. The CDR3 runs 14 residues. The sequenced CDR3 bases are TGTGCCAGCAGTCGGGAGGGACCAAACTCCGACTACACC. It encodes CASSREGPNSDYT. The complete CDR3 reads CASSREGPNSDYTF.

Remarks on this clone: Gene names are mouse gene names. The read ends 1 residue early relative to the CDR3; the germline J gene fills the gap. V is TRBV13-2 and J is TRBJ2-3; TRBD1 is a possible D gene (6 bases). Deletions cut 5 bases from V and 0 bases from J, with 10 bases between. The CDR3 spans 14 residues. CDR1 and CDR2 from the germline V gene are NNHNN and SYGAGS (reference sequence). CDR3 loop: CASGRDNSAETLYF. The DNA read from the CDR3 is TGTGCCAGCGGCCGGGACAATAGTGCAGAAACGCTGTAT.

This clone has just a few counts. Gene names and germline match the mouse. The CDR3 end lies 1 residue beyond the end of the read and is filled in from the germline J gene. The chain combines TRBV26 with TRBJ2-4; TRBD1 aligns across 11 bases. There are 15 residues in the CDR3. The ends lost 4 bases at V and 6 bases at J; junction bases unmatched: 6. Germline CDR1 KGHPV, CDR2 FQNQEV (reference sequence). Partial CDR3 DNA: TGTGCCAGCAGTCGGGACAGGGGGAGAGGGAACACCTTGTAC. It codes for CASSRDRGRGNTLY. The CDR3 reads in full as CASSRDRGRGNTLYF.

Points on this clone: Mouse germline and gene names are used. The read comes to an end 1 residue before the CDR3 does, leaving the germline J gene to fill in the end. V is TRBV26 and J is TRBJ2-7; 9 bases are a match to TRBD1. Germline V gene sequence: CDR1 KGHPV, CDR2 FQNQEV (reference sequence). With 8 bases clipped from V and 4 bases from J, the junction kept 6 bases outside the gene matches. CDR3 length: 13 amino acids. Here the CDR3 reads CASLDRGAYEQYF. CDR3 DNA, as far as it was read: TGTGCCAGCCTCGACAGGGGGGCATATGAACAGTAC.

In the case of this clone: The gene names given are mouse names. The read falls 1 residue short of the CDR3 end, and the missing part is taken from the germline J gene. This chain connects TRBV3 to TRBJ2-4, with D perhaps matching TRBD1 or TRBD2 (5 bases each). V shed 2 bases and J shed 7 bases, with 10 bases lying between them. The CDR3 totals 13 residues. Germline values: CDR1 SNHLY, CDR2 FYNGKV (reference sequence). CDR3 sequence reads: CASSLKRGDTLYF. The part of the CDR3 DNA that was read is TGTGCCAGCAGCTTAAAAAGGGGCGACACCTTGTAC.

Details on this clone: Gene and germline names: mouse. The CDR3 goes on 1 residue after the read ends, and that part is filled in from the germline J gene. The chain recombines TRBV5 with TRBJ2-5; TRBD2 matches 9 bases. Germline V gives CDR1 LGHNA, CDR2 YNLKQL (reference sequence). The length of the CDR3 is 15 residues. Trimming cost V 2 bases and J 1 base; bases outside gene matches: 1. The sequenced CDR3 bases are TGTGCCAGCAGCCAAAACTGGGGGGACCAAGACACCCAGTAC. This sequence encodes CASSQNWGDQDTQY. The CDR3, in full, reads CASSQNWGDQDTQYF.

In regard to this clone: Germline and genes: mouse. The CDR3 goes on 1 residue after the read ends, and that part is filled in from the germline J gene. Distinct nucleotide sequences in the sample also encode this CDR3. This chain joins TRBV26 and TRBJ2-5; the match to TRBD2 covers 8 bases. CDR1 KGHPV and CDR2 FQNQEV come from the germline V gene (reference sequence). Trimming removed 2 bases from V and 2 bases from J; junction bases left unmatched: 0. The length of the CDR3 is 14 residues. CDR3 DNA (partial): TGTGCCAGCAGTCTGACTGGGGGCCAAGACACCCAGTAC. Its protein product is CASSLTGGQDTQY. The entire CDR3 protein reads CASSLTGGQDTQYF.

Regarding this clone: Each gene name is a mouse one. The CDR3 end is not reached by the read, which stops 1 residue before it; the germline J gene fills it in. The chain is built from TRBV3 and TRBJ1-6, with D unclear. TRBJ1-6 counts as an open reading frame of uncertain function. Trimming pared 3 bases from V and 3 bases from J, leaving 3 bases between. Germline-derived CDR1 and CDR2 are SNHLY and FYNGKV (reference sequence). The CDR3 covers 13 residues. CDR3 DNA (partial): TGTGCCAGCAGCTTGAGCTATAATTCGCCCCTCTAC. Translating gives CASSLSYNSPLY. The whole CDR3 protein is CASSLSYNSPLYF.

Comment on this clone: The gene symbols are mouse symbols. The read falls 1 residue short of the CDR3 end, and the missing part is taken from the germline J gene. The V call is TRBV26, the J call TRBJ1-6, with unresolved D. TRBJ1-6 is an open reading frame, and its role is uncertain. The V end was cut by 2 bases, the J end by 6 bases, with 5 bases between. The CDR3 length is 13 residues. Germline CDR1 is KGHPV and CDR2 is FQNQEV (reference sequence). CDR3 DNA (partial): TGTGCCAGCAGTCTGAGGGTTAATTCGCCCCTCTAC. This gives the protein CASSLRVNSPLY. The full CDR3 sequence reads CASSLRVNSPLYF.

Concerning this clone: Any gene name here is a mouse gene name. The CDR3 bases that were read are TGTGCCAGCTCTCTCTGGGGGGAAGACACCCAGTAC. Protein sequence: CASSLWGEDTQY. The complete CDR3 sequence is CASSLWGEDTQYF. J is TRBJ2-5 and V is TRBV12-2; 7 nucleotides agree with TRBD2. The read is 1 residue too short to cover the CDR3 end, so that end is filled in from the germline J gene. The CDR3 length is 13 residues. After removal of 0 bases from V and 4 bases from J, the junction contained 0 bases not matched to a gene. Per germline, CDR1 SGHLS and CDR2 HYDKME.

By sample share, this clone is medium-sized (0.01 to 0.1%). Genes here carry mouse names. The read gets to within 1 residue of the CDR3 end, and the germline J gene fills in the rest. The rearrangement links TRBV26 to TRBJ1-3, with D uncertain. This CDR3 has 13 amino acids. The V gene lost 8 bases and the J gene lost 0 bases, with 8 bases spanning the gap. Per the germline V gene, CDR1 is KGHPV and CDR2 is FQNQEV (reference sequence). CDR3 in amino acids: CASHGGSGNTLYF. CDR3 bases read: TGTGCCAGCCATGGCGGTTCTGGAAATACGCTCTAT.

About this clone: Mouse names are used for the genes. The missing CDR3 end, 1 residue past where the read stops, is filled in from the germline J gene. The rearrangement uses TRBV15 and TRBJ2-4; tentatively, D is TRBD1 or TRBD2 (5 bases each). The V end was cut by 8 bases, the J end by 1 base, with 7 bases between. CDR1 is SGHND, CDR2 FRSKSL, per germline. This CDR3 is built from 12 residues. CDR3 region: CASGTGQNTLYF. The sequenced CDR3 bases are TGTGCCAGCGGGACGGGTCAAAACACCTTGTAC.

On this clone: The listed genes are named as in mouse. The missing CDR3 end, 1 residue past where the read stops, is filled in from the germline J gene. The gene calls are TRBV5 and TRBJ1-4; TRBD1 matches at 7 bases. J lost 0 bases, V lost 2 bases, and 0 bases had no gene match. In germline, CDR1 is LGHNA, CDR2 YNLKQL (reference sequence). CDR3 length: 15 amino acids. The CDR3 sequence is CASSQTGVSNERLFF. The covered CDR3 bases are TGTGCCAGCAGCCAAACAGGGGTTTCCAACGAAAGATTATTT.